The present entry profiles one T cell receptor beta chain with its context. Which antigen it targets is not known. No qualities accompany the bases; no much larger clone lies one base away. The data were taken from a study of a mutant IDH1 vaccine in newly diagnosed glioma (dated by TCRdb to about 2021). In terms of the full investigation: Patients received eight vaccinations in weeks 1, 3, 5, 7, 11, 15, 19 and 23, corresponding to visits V03 through V10. In the chemotherapy-containing groups, vaccination started alongside temozolomide cycles, whereas in patients who had radiotherapy alone it started 4-6 weeks after radiotherapy. Of the 25 to 35 patients who were treated, around 62% were male and approximately 40% were female, and the mean age was about 40 years. Prior to enrollment, standard therapy consisting of radiotherapy alone, temozolomide alone, or radiochemotherapy with temozolomide had been administered to patients, with the combination being received by most patients. Peripheral blood samples were drawn at six visits, namely V03 (baseline), V05, V07, V10, V12 and V13. For exploratory analyses, longitudinal TCRB deep sequencing was carried out in roughly 23 treated patients wherever samples were available. Study-level results and caveats: Across multiple MHC alleles, vaccine-induced immune responses were seen in nearly 95% of patients. Pseudoprogression seemed to be unrelated to changes in the top peripheral T cell clonotypes found by TCRB sequencing. The authors noted that analyses of patient blood samples could not be reproduced because of sample limitations. Availability determined which PBMC samples were chosen for TCRB deep sequencing.

The junction shows trimming of 3 bases on V and 7 bases on J, plus 13 bases between the germline ends. The CDR3 spans 14 residues, from the cysteine through the phenylalanine. Only the CDR3 DNA is retained, 42 bases long and in frame from the first base. Sequences LNHDA (CDR1) and SQIVND (CDR2) are obtained from the germline V gene (reference sequence). The receptor library was made with the immunoSEQ multiplex PCR assay. Rearranged TCR beta chain sequences were amplified with the hsTCRB Kit following the manufacturer's protocol. An Illumina MiSeq was used to sequence the TCRB libraries. Regarding the original processing steps: The proprietary platform of the kit vendor was used for demultiplexing, trimming and gene mapping. The clones in this table, taken by TCRdb from immuneACCESS, are in-frame only. Not every clone is retained; where verified, under half of the shortfall comes from an unresolved V gene, and the cause of the rest is unknown. V and J calls and clone size are copied from that table; D and trimming were computed from the DNA. The sample profile shows around 60,000 clones; approximately 84% of them were found once. 8.5% to 9.5% of the sample belongs to the ten largest clones.

According to the study, the label for this sample's time point signals: week 11, during vaccination. A 20-mer mutant IDH1 peptide at 300 micrograms in Montanide made up each vaccine dose, which was injected subcutaneously together with topical imiquimod. The donors had newly diagnosed IDH1-mutant astrocytomas of WHO grade 3 or 4 that showed loss of nuclear ATRX. The samples were drawn from NOA16, a multicentre, single-arm, open-label phase I trial in Germany that tested a mutant IDH1 peptide vaccine in humans for the first time. Genomic DNA for TCRB sequencing was extracted from EDTA blood using the DNeasy Blood and Tissue Kit.

The TCR was taken from a woman aged 50 to 60 with glioma. The V and J genes are TRBV19 and TRBJ1-5; the D gene is perhaps TRBD1, from 6 matching bases. This specimen was PBMCs, taken from a glioma patient whose treatment included an IDH1 peptide vaccine. The nucleotides are TGTGCCAGTAGTATGGCAGGACAGAGGCAGCCCCAGCATTTT. It translates as CASSMAGQRQPQHF. The reference TRBV19 and TRBJ1-5 proteins fill in what lies around the CDR3, so the full variable domain reads DGGITQSPKYLFRKEGQNVTLSCEQNLNHDAMYWYRQDPGQGLRLIYYSQIVNDFQKGDIAEGYSVSREKKESFPLTVTSAQKNPTAFYLCASSMAGQRQPQHFGDGTRLSIL.